This T cell receptor beta chain originates from a study of vaccination effects on CD4 cells after COVID-19. Before any sequencing was done, the ViraFEST assay used viral peptide pools to expand antigen-specific CD4+ T cells. Culturing for about ten days preceded CD4+ T cell isolation. None of the vaccinated had previously contracted SARS-CoV-2, and their nucleocapsid antibodies tested negative. Concerning this clone: Its target is unknown.

TCRdb's copy holds only in-frame clones and misses some; the assay was immunoSEQ multiplex PCR. This table has approximately 74,000 clones, approximately 72% appearing once. The receptor's source is a human donor who received a COVID-19 vaccine. The source was CD4+ T cells from PBMCs cultured with HCoV-NL63 spike peptides, collected before COVID-19 vaccination.

CDR3 nucleotides: TGTGCCAGCAGCCAAGGGACAGGGGGTCGGGAGACCCAGTACTTC. Translated: CASSQGTGGRETQYF. The rearrangement uses TRBV7-2 and TRBJ2-5; 11 bases align to TRBD1. The CDR3 runs to 15 residues. V was pared by 5 bases and J by 5 bases, with 7 bases of the junction left unmatched. Germline CDR1 is SGHTA and CDR2 is FQGNSA. Drawing the rest from reference TRBV7-2 and TRBJ2-5, the complete variable domain is GAGVSQSPSNKVTEKGKDVELRCDPISGHTALYWYRQSLGQGLEFLIYFQGNSAPDKSGLPSDRFSAERTGGSVSTLTIQRTQQEDSAVYLCASSQGTGGRETQYFGPGTRLLVL.